This T cell receptor (beta chain) is drawn from a study of blood T cell repertoires in COVID-19. Trimming took 8 bases from V and 9 from J; bases not matched to a gene: 14. Per the germline V gene, CDR1 is SNHLY and CDR2 is FYNNEI. The length of the CDR3 is 15 residues. Assay: immunoSEQ multiplex PCR; the TCRdb copy retains only in-frame clones and omits some. The table shows nearly 95,000 clones, with about 90% occurring only once. The V gene is TRBV2, the J gene TRBJ2-1, with 9 bases identical to TRBD1. Sequenced sample: peripheral blood. This TCR was recovered from a human donor with acute or convalescent COVID-19. The donor label of this sample is uncertain. CDR3 sequence (DNA): TGTGCCAGCGAAATTACCGGGACAGGGTCCTCTGAGCAGTTCTTC. Protein sequence: CASEITGTGSSEQFF.